This T cell receptor beta chain was documented in a study of identical twins. The germline V gene encodes CDR1 SEHNR and CDR2 FQNEAQ (reference sequence). The CDR3 consists of 15 residues. Trimming removed 5 bases from V and 0 bases from J, with 13 bases in between. MiXCR was run by TCRdb on the 5' RACE reads, yielding one entry per CDR3 protein. The repertoire holds 300,000 to 350,000 distinct CDR3 sequences, approximately 13% seen once, with approximately 7.6% in the top ten. These data are also associated with another study on yellow fever vaccine responses in identical twins.

The V and J genes are TRBV7-9 and TRBJ1-2; D remains ambiguous. The source of this sequence is a woman between 18 and 29 years old in good health. The source material was CD8+ T cells sorted from blood. As DNA, the CDR3 is TGTGCCAGCAGCGCTCAGGTGAATTCTAACTATGGCTACACCTTC. Its protein is CASSAQVNSNYGYTF.